This T cell receptor beta chain derives from a study of blood T cell repertoires in COVID-19. As for the study in general: Sources were T cells, B-cell-depleted T cells, or PBMCs; the material itself was cDNA or gDNA.

Original data processing: Cell counts per sample came from amplifying reference gene primers. Data came from immunoSEQ multiplex PCR; TCRdb stores just in-frame clones and leaves some out. V, J and clone size reflect that table, while D and trimming were determined from the DNA. Among 150,000 to 200,000 clones, 90% to 95% were seen once, and the ten largest hold 0.6% to 0.9%. In germline, CDR1 is LNHDA, CDR2 SQIVND (reference sequence). The CDR3 consists of 15 residues. The junction had 8 bases not matched to a gene; V was cut back by 6 bases and J by 1 base. Material for sequencing was peripheral blood. The origin of this receptor is a man aged 25-40 years with COVID-19, enrolled during active disease. This chain connects TRBV19 to TRBJ1-1, with 7 bases fitting TRBD1. The CDR3: CASRSRQGRNTEAFF. CDR3 sequence (DNA): TGTGCCAGTAGATCCCGACAGGGTCGGAACACTGAAGCTTTCTTT.